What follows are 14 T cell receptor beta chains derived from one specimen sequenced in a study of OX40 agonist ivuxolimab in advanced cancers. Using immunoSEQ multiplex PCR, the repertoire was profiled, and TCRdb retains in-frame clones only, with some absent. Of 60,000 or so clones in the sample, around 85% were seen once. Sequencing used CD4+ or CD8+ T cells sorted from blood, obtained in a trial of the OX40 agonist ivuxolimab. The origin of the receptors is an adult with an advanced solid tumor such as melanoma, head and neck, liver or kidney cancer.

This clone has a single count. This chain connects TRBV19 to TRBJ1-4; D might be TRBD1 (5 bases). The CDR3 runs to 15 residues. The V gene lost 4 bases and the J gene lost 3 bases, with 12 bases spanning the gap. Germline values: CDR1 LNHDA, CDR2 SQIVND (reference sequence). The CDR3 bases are TGTGCCAGTAGTACCCTACAGGTACCTAATGAAAAACTGTTTTTT. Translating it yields CASSTLQVPNEKLFF. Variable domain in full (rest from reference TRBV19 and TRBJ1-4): DGGITQSPKYLFRKEGQNVTLSCEQNLNHDAMYWYRQDPGQGLRLIYYSQIVNDFQKGDIAEGYSVSREKKESFPLTVTSAQKNPTAFYLCASSTLQVPNEKLFFGSGTQLSVL.

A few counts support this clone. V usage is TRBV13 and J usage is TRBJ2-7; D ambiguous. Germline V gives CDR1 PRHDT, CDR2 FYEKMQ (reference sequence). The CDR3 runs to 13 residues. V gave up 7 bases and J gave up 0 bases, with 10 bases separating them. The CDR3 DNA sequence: TGTGCCAGCAAAGCCTACAGCTCCTACGAGCAGTACTTC. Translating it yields CASKAYSSYEQYF.

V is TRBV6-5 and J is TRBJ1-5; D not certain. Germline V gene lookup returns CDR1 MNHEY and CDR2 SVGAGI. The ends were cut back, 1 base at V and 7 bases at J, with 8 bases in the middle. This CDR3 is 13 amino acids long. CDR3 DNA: TGTGCCAGCAGTTACTTGGGCGGACAGCCCCAGCATTTT. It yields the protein CASSYLGGQPQHF.

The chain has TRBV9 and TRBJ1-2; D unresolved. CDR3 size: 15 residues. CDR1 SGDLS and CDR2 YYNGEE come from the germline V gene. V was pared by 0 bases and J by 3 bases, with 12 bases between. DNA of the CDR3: TGTGCCAGCAGCGTAGGGCCGGGGAGAGACTATGGCTACACCTTC. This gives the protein CASSVGPGRDYGYTF.

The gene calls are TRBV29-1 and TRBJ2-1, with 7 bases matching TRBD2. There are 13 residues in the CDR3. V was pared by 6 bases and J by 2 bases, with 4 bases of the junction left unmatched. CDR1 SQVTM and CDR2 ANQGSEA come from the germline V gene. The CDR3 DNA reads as TGCAGCGTCTCCCTAGCGGCCTACAATGAGCAGTTCTTC. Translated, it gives CSVSLAAYNEQFF.

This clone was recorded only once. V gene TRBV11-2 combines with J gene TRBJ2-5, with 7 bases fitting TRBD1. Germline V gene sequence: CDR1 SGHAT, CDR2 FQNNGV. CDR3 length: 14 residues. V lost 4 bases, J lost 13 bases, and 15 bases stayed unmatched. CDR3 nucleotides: TGTGCCAGCAGCTATGGGGTTGACAGGGCCGAGCGGTACTTC. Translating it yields CASSYGVDRAERYF.

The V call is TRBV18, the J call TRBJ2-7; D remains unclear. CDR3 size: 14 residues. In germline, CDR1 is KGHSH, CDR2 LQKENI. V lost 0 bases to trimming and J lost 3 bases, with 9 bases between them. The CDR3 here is CASSPPMRGYEQYF. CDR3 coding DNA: TGTGCCAGCTCACCACCGATGAGAGGCTACGAGCAGTACTTC.

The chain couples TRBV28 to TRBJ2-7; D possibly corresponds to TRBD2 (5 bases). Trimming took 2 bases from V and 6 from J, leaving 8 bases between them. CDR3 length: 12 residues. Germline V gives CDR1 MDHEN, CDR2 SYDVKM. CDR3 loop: CASSLTGSEQYF. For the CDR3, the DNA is TGTGCCAGCAGTTTAACGGGGTCCGAGCAGTACTTC.

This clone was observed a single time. The DNA for the CDR3 is TGTGCCAGCAGCTTAGATACCCGTGAGACCCAGTACTTC. This codes for CASSLDTRETQYF. The rearrangement links TRBV7-8 to TRBJ2-5; D unclear. Germline V gives CDR1 SGHVS, CDR2 FQNEAQ. Trimming took 1 base from V and 5 from J, leaving 8 bases between them. The CDR3 extends over 13 amino acids.

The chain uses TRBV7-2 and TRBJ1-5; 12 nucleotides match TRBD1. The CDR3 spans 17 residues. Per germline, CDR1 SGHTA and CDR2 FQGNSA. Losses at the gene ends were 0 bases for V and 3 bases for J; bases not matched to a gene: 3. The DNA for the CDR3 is TGTGCCAGCAGCTTAGCCGGGACAGGGGGCATCAATCAGCCCCAGCATTTT. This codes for CASSLAGTGGINQPQHF. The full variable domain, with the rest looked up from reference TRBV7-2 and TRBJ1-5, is GAGVSQSPSNKVTEKGKDVELRCDPISGHTALYWYRQSLGQGLEFLIYFQGNSAPDKSGLPSDRFSAERTGGSVSTLTIQRTQQEDSAVYLCASSLAGTGGINQPQHFGDGTRLSIL.

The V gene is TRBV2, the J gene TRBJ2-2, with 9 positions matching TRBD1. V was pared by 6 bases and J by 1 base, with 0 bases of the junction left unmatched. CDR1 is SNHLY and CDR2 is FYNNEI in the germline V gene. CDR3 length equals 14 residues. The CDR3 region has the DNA TGTGCCAGCAGGGGACAGGGGAACACCGGGGAGCTGTTTTTT. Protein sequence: CASRGQGNTGELFF.

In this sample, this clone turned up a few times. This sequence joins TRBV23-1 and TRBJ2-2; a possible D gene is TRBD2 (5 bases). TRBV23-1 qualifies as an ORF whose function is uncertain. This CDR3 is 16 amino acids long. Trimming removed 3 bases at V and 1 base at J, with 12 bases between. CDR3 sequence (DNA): TGCGCCAGCAGTCAGTCTCCGGGATTGAACACCGGGGAGCTGTTTTTT. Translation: CASSQSPGLNTGELFF.

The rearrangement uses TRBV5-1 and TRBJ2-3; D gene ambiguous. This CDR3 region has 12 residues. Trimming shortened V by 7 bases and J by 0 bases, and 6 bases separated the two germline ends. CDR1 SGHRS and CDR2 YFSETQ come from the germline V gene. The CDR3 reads CASRGSTDTQYF. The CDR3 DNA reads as TGCGCCAGCCGTGGAAGCACAGATACGCAGTATTTT.

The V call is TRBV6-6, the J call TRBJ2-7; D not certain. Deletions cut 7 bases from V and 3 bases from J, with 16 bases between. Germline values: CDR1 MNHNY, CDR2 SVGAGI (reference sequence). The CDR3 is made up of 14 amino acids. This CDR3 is CASKSRAGLYEQYF. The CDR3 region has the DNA TGTGCCAGCAAATCCCGGGCAGGCCTCTACGAGCAGTACTTC.